The present entry profiles one TCR beta chain with its context. This clone appeared a single time. The clone's antigen remains unknown. Base-call qualities are not available, and no considerably larger clone is one nucleotide away. The data were obtained in a study of blood T cell repertoires in COVID-19 (dated by TCRdb to about 2020). Background for the entire study: Collaborator samples came from the United States, Italy and Spain and covered acute and convalescent phases of COVID-19. Nearly every sample came with metadata listing a de-identified subject ID, COVID-19 status, age in years and sex. Where available, HLA class I and class II types were taken from metadata supplied by the sample provider and were not determined by assay-based typing. The material from the prospective study consisted of cDNA or gDNA derived from T cells, B-cell-depleted T cells, or PBMCs. Deeply sampled blood TCRbeta repertoires from subjects exposed to, actively infected with, or recovered from COVID-19 were included in the dataset. The samples were drawn from two sources: the first 160 participants of the ongoing ImmuneRACE study, and 1,000 to 1,500 subjects contributed by 6 global collaborators. The repertoires were made available in a free public database intended to serve as a resource for research on the immune response to SARS-CoV-2. The paper's findings and limits, for the study overall: Clinical and demographic metadata were provided uncurated, with the amount varying by source and participant.

TCRbeta CDR3 regions were amplified from genomic DNA by means of the immunoSEQ Assay, a bias-controlled multiplex PCR. The authors' pipeline ran thus. Nucleated cell counts per sample were estimated from amplification of reference gene primers within the assay. To quantify the absolute abundance of each unique TCRbeta CDR3 rearrangement, sequence reads were collapsed and filtered. For each sample, productive Simpson clonality was calculated by taking the square root of Simpson's diversity index across productive rearrangements. The source is immuneACCESS, and TCRdb retained only in-frame sequences with V and J called. Part of the clones is not carried over; for the studies checked, unresolved V genes explain less than half of this, and the remainder is unexplained. Clone size and V and J calls were adopted from that table, with D and trimming inferred from the DNA. This sample gives 300,000 to 400,000 clones in total; 80% to 90% of them show up just once. 2.5% to 3.5% of the sample comes from the top ten.

In Seattle, one collaborating source enrolled patients while the infection was active and tracked those patients longitudinally over the course of disease. Whole blood was collected in K2EDTA tubes by collaborating institutions according to the institutions' own protocols. For TCRbeta analysis, collaborators shipped samples as frozen whole blood, isolated PBMCs, or DNA extracted from either of those sample types. The sample taken for sequencing was peripheral blood. This receptor was obtained from a woman in her 30s with COVID-19, enrolled during active disease.

This receptor carries the CDR3 CASSLGGPMNTEAFF. The DNA sequence reads TGTGCCAGCAGCTTAGGTGGCCCCATGAACACTGAAGCTTTCTTT. Here the chain combines TRBV7-9 and TRBJ1-1; no D gene call is confident. V loses 1 base, J loses 0 bases, and the germline ends lie 9 bases apart. The germline V gene (reference sequence) gives CDR1 as SEHNR and CDR2 as FQNEAQ. Measured from the cysteine to the phenylalanine, the CDR3 is 15 residues long. Only the CDR3 part of the read is kept: 45 bases, read in frame from the first base. The CDR3 plus the reference TRBV7-9 and TRBJ1-1 genes for the other parts give the full variable domain: DTGVSQNPRHKITKRGQNVTFRCDPISEHNRLYWYRQTLGQGPEFLTYFQNEAQLEKSRLLSDRFSAERPKGSFSTLEIQRTEQGDSAMYLCASSLGGPMNTEAFFGQGTRLTVV.